This T cell receptor beta chain is from a study of identical twins. Germline V gives CDR1 SGHRS, CDR2 YFSETQ. The CDR3 runs 14 residues. The germline V and J ends were trimmed by 2 bases and 2 bases, with 10 bases remaining between them. In TCRdb, the 5' RACE reads were re-called with MiXCR into one record per CDR3 protein. The sample records around 480,000 distinct CDR3 sequences, 13% to 15% being singletons. This clonotype was seen a few times. The data were also submitted as part of a second study, on yellow fever vaccine responses in identical twins.

The chain is built from TRBV5-1 and TRBJ2-5; TRBD2 might be the D (5 bases). This receptor was identified in a woman aged 18-29 years in good health. What was sequenced was CD4+ T cells sorted from blood. CDR3 DNA sequence: TGCGCCAGCAGCTTTTACGGGGTTCAAGAGACCCAGTACTTC. Translating gives CASSFYGVQETQYF.